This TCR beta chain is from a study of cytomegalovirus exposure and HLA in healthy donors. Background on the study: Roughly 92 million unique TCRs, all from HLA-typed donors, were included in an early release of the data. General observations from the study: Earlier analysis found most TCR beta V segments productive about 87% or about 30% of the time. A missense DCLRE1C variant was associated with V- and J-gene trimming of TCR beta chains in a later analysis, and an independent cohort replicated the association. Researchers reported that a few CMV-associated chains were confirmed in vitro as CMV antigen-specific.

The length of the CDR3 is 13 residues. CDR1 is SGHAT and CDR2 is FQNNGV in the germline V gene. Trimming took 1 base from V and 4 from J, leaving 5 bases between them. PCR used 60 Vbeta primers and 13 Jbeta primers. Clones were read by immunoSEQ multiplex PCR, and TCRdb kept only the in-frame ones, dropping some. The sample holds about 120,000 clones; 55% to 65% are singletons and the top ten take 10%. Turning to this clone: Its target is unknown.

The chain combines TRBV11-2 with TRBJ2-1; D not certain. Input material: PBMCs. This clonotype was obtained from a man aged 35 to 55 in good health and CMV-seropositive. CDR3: CASSLGLYNEQFF. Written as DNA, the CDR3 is TGTGCCAGCAGCTTAGGGCTTTACAATGAGCAGTTCTTC.